These T cell receptor beta chains were read from a single sample in a study of blood T cell repertoires in COVID-19. Sequencing was performed with immunoSEQ multiplex PCR; in TCRdb, only in-frame clones are kept and a portion is missing. The sample carries 110,000 or so clones, approximately 89% recorded once. Sequenced material: peripheral blood. The receptor source for this set is an older woman with COVID-19, enrolled during active disease. Each CDR3 is given without its conserved first and last residue.

V gene,J gene,CDR3 protein
TRBV20-1,TRBJ2-7,SARDRDEQY
TRBV19,TRBJ2-2,ASSISAGHTGELF
TRBV30,TRBJ2-3,AWSVGSWTSGSPDTQY
TRBV25-1,TRBJ1-4,ASRGDSRNLGEKLF
TRBV3-1/TRBV3-2,TRBJ1-1,ASSQQPSTGGRDTEAF
TRBV19,TRBJ2-2,ASRTLAGEGRELF
TRBV7-8,TRBJ2-5,ASSLFPGLSQETQY
TRBV6-5,TRBJ2-2,ASNRLANTGELF
TRBV6-4,TRBJ1-1,ASSPQGASTEAF
TRBV29-1,TRBJ1-2,SVQQGVHGYT
TRBV10-3,TRBJ1-3,AISESNEGASGNTIY
TRBV7-9,TRBJ1-1,ASRRGMNTEAF
TRBV11-2,TRBJ2-5,ASSSSGGAQETQY
TRBV11-2,TRBJ1-1,ASSLGLHQGTEAF
TRBV5-1,TRBJ1-6,ASSLVVGERDSPLH
TRBV29-1,TRBJ1-1,SVENHRGTTEAF
TRBV24-1,TRBJ2-1,ATEGLDYNEQF
TRBV21-1,TRBJ1-5,ASSKLYSSNQPQH
TRBV24-1,TRBJ2-5,ATSREGYQETQY
TRBV3-1/TRBV3-2,TRBJ1-1,ASSPTGGYLNTEAF
TRBV5-4,TRBJ1-1,ASSLTGVQMNTEAF
TRBV6-5,TRBJ1-1,ASTPIFPGHTEAF
TRBV7-2,TRBJ2-3,ASSLSLAGGTDTQY
TRBV5-6,TRBJ2-5,ASSEGTSGEETQY
TRBV7-3,TRBJ1-1,ASSSDRVNTEAF
TRBV5-1,TRBJ1-2,ASSLGDTLTGTGNYGYT
TRBV5-4,TRBJ1-3,ASSPRPGQGINTIY